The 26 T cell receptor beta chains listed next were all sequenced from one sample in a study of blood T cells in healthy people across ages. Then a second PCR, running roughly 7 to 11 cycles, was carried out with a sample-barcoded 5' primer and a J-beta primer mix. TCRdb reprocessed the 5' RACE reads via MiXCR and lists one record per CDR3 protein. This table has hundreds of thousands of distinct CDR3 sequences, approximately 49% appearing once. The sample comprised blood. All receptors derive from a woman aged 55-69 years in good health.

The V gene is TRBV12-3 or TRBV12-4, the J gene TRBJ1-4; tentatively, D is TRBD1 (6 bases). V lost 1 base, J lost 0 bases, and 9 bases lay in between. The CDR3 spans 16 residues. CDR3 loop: CASSLDRAATNEKLFF. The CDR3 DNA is TGTGCCAGCAGTTTAGACAGGGCGGCAACTAATGAAAAACTGTTTTTT.

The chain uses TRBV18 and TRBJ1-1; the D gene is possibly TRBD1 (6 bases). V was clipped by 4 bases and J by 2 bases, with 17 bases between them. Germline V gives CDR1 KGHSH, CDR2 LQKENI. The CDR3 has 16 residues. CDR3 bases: TGTGCCAGCTCACTCCAAGGGGGGGCAATCAACACTGAAGCTTTCTTT. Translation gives CASSLQGGAINTEAFF. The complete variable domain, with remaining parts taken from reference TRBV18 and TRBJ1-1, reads NAGVMQNPRHLVRRRGQEARLRCSPMKGHSHVYWYRQLPEEGLKFMVYLQKENIIDESGMPKERFSAEFPKEGPSILRIQQVVRGDSAAYFCASSLQGGAINTEAFFGQGTRLTVV.

The CDR3 DNA follows: TGTGCCAGCAGCCTTGGGACAGTAACCGTGAGTGGTAAAAACATTCAGTACTTC. Amino acid sequence: CASSLGTVTVSGKNIQYF. The rearrangement links TRBV3-1 to TRBJ2-4, with TRBD1 matching over 7 bases. Per germline, CDR1 LGHDT and CDR2 YNNKEL (reference sequence). This CDR3 is built from 18 residues. Trimming removed 4 bases from V and 4 bases from J; junction bases left unmatched: 16.

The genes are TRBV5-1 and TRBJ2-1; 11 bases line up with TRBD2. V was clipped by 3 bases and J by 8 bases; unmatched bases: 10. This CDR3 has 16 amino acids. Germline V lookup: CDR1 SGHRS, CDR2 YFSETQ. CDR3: CASSWGTSGNVDEQFF. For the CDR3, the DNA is TGCGCCAGCAGCTGGGGGACTAGCGGAAATGTCGATGAGCAGTTCTTC.

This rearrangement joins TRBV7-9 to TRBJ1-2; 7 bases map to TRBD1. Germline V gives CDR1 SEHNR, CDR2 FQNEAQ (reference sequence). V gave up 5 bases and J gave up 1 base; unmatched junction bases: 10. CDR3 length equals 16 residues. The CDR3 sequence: CASSHAGTEDNYGYTF. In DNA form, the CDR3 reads TGTGCCAGCAGCCATGCCGGGACAGAAGATAACTATGGCTACACCTTC.

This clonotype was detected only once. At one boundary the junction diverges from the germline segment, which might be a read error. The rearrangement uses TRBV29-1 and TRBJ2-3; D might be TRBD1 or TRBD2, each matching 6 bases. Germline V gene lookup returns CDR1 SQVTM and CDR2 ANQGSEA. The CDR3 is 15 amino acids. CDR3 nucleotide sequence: TGCAGCGTGGAAGACGTCATCGGGGGCACAGATGCGCAGTATTTT. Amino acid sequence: CSVEDVIGGTDAQYF.

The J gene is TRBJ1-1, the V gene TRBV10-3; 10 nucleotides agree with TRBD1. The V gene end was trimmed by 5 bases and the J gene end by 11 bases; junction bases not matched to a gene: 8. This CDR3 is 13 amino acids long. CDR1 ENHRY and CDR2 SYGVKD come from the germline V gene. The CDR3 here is CAISTTGTGDAFF. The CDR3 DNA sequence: TGTGCCATCAGTACCACCGGGACAGGGGACGCTTTCTTT.

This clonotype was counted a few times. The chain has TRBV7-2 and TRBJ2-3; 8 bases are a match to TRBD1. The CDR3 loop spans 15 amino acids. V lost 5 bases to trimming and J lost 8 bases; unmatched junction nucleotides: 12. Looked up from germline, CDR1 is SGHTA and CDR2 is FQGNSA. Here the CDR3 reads CASSRQGLVSGTQYF. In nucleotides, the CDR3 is TGTGCCAGCAGCCGACAGGGGTTAGTCTCCGGTACGCAGTATTTT. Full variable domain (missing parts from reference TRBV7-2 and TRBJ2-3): GAGVSQSPSNKVTEKGKDVELRCDPISGHTALYWYRQSLGQGLEFLIYFQGNSAPDKSGLPSDRFSAERTGGSVSTLTIQRTQQEDSAVYLCASSRQGLVSGTQYFGPGTRLTVL.

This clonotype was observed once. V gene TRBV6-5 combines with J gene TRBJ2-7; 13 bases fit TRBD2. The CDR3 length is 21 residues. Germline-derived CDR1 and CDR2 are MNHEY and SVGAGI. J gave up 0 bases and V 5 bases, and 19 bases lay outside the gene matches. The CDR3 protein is CASSTQSRTSGRVGLSYEQYF. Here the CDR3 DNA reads TGTGCCAGCAGTACTCAATCTCGGACTAGCGGGAGAGTGGGGCTCTCCTACGAGCAGTACTTC.

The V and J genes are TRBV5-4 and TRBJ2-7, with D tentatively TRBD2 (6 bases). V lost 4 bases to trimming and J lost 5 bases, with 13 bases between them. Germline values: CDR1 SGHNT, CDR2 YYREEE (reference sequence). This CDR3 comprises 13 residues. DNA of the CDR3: TGTGCCAGCAGCGGGGGGTTTGGCAACGAGCAGTACTTC. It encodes CASSGGFGNEQYF.

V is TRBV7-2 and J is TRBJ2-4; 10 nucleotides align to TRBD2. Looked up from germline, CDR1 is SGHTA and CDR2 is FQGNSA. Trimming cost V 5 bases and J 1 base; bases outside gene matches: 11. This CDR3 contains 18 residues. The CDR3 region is CASSPSGGASLAKNIQYF. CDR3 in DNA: TGTGCCAGCAGCCCAAGCGGGGGGGCGTCTCTGGCCAAAAACATTCAGTACTTC. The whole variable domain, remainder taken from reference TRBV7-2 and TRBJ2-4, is GAGVSQSPSNKVTEKGKDVELRCDPISGHTALYWYRQSLGQGLEFLIYFQGNSAPDKSGLPSDRFSAERTGGSVSTLTIQRTQQEDSAVYLCASSPSGGASLAKNIQYFGAGTRLSVL.

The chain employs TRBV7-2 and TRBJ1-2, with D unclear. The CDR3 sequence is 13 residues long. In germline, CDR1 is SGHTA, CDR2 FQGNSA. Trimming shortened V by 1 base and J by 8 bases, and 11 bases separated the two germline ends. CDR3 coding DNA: TGTGCCAGCAGCTTAGGTACCAGGAGCGGCTACACCTTC. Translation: CASSLGTRSGYTF.

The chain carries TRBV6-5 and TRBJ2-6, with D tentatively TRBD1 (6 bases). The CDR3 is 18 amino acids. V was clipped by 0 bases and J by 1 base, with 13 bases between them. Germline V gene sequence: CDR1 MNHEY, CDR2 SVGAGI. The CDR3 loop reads CASSYSWRQGSGANVLTF. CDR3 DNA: TGTGCCAGCAGTTACTCGTGGCGCCAGGGGTCTGGGGCCAACGTCCTGACTTTC.

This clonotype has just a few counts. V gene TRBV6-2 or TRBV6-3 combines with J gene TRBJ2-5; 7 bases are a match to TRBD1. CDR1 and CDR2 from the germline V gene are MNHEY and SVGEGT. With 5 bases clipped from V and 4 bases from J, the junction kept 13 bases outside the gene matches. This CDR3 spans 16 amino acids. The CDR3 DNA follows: TGTGCCAGCAGTAACCGTCCAGGACAGGCAGCAGAGACCCAGTACTTC. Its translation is CASSNRPGQAAETQYF.

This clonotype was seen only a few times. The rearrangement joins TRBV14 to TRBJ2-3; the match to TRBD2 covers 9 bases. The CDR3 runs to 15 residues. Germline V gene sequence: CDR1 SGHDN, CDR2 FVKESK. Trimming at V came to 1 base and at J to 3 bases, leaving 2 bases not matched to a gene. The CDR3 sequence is CASSQVAGVTDTQYF. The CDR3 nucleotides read TGTGCCAGCAGCCAAGTAGCGGGAGTTACAGATACGCAGTATTTT.

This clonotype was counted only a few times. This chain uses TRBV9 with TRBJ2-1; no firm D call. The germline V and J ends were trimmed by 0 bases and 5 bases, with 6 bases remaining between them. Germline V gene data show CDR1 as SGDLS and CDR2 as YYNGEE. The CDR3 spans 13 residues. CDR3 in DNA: TGTGCCAGCAGCGTAGGACATAACAATGAGCAGTTCTTC. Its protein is CASSVGHNNEQFF.

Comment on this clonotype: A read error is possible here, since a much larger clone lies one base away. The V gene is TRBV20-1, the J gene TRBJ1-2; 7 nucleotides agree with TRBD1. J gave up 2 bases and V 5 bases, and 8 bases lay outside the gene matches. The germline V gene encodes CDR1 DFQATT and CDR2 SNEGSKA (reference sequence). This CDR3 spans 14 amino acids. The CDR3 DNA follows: TGCAGTGCTGATACAGGGGATGGGAACTATGGCTACACCTTC. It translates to CSADTGDGNYGYTF.

CDR3 sequence reads: CASGAGTRHEQFF. CDR3 in DNA: TGTGCCAGCGGCGCCGGGACTAGACATGAGCAGTTCTTC. The genes are TRBV6-2 or TRBV6-3 and TRBJ2-1; 8 bases align to TRBD2. Trimming took 8 bases from V and 8 from J; bases not matched to a gene: 8. This CDR3 is 13 amino acids long. Germline CDR1 reads MNHEY; CDR2 reads SVGEGT.

As DNA, the CDR3 is TGTGCCAGCAGTTCCCCCGGCATAGCGGGACCCTCTGGGGCCAACGTCCTGACTTTC. Encoded protein: CASSSPGIAGPSGANVLTF. The rearrangement uses TRBV28 and TRBJ2-6; TRBD2 matches at 8 bases. This CDR3 spans 19 amino acids. Unmatched junction bases numbered 11, after V lost 4 bases and J lost 0 bases. Germline V CDR1 and CDR2: MDHEN, SYDVKM.

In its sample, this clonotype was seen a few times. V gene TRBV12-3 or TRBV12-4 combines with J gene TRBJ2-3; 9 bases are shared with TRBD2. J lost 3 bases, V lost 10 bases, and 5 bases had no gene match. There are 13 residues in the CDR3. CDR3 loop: CATKTSGTDTQYF. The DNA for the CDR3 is TGTGCCACCAAGACTAGCGGAACAGATACGCAGTATTTT.

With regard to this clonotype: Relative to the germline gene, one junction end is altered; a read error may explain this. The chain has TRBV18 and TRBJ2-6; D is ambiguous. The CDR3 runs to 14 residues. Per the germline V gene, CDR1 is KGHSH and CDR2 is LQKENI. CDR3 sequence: CAGSQSSGSNVLTF. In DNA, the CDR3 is TGTGCCGGCTCTCAAAGCTCTGGGTCCAACGTCCTGACTTTC.

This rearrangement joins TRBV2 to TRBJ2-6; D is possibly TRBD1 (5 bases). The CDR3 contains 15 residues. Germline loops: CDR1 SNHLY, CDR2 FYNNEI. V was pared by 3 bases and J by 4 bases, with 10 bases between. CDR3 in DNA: TGTGCCAGCAGTGATGGGGCGTCCGGGGCCAACGTCCTGACTTTC. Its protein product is CASSDGASGANVLTF.

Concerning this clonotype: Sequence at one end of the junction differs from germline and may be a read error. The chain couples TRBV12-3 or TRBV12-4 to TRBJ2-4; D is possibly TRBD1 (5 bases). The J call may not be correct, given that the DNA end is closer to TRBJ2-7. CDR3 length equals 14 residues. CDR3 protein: CASGFTGQRGEQYF. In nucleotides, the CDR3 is TGTGCCAGCGGTTTTACAGGTCAGCGTGGCGAGCAGTACTTC.

This chain's CDR3 is CASSQAPAGTIWNEQFF. In DNA form, the CDR3 reads TGCGCCAGCAGCCAAGCCCCAGCAGGGACGATCTGGAATGAGCAGTTCTTC. V and J are TRBV4-3 and TRBJ2-1; D may be TRBD1 or TRBD2 (5 bases each). Trimming shortened V by 1 base and J by 7 bases, and 20 bases separated the two germline ends. This CDR3 comprises 17 residues. Looked up from germline, CDR1 is LGHNA and CDR2 is YSLEER.

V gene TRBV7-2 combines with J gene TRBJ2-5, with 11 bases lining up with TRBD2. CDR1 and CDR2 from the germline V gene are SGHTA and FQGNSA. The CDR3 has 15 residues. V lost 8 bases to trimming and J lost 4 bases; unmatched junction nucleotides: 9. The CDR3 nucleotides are TGTGCCAGCCGCCTGACTAGCGGGGTGGGAGAGACCCAGTACTTC. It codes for CASRLTSGVGETQYF.

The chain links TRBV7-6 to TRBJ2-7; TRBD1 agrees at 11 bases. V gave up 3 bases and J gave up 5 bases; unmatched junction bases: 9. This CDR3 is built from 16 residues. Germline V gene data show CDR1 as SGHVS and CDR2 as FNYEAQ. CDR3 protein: CASSLIRTGGQDEQYF. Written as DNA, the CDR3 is TGTGCCAGCAGCTTGATCAGGACAGGGGGCCAAGACGAGCAGTACTTC.